This T cell receptor beta chain was observed in a study of long-term antiretroviral therapy in people with HIV (dated by TCRdb to between 2021 and 2023). About the full investigation: Collection of the earliest samples took place about a decade ahead of the 2015 WHO recommendation for immediate ART, at a time when ART was typically delayed until CD4 counts fell. Whether ART initiation and durable HIV suppression were associated with changes in peripheral blood TRB repertoire composition and diversity was tested in a retrospective serial study. From some 28 adults with confirmed HIV infection, the cohort provided 150 to 200 cryopreserved PBMC samples, gathered serially across a mean of approximately six years (range 1-12). About 35% of the 30 participants with HIV were female. No cross-contamination during QIAcube processing was shown when test extractions of a monoclonal T-cell line were performed alongside approximately 32 polyclonal samples.

To be included, a participant needed at least one PBMC sample from before ART initiation plus at least two post-ART samples. All participants with HIV were treated in the United States of America. Before DNA extraction, cryopreserved samples of about 0.95-10 million PBMC were thawed and then washed. At the time of the earliest PBMC sample for each participant with HIV, ages ranged from about 23 to 60 years. Per participant, PBMC samples came from 1-4 timepoints prior to ART initiation and 2-8 timepoints following ART initiation, for a median of 7 samples. Serial HIV viral load, CD4+ T-cell count, ART history and demographic data were obtained for every participant. Using a Qiagen kit on a QIAcube, genomic DNA was extracted from unsorted PBMC, with samples processed in batches of 12. This clone came up once. Its antigen is not yet known. No clone much larger than this one lies a single base away; base qualities are absent.

The immunoSEQ hsTCRB v3.0 assay was used at survey level resolution for TRB variable region sequencing. TRB sequencing targeted a depth of roughly 35,000-55,000 T-cell genomes per sample. Pooled TRB libraries were sequenced on an Illumina MiSeq with a v3 150-cycle kit. Under the source paper's analysis protocol: Repertoire analysis ran in R within a reproducible Nextflow workflow covering QC, data transformation and analysis. LymphoSeq2, an R package for exploring AIRR-Seq data, was used to implement the custom analyses. After excluding a few samples that yielded fewer than 5000 total TRB sequences, 188 HIV repertoires remained for analysis. Of the roughly 190 retained HIV repertoires, under 65 were collected before and 120 to 130 after ART initiation. Repertoires were downsampled to 5000 TRB nucleotide sequences, and summary statistics were averaged over 100 downsampling iterations. Only TRB sequences with CDR3 regions of at least seven amino acids were retained for analysis. Two measures captured diversity: a Shannon entropy-derived clonality score and the Gini coefficient. Repertoire networks linked the top 5000 CDR3 amino acid sequences whenever two sequences differed by an edit distance of one. GLIPH2 predicted antigen specificity groups and MHC restriction for TRB CDR3 amino acid sequences. To flag known associations with CMV, EBV, HIV or tissue antigens, CDR3 amino acid sequences were compared against VDJdb and McPAS-TCR. Pre-ART, post-ART and control groups were compared with Wilcoxon signed-rank tests and Holm-Bonferroni correction. Imported from immuneACCESS, the table was reduced by TCRdb to in-frame sequences with V and J called. These copies leave out some clones; in studies compared against another copy, an unresolved V gene accounts for under half, and the cause of the remainder is not known. That table is the source of V, J and clone size, and D and trimming were worked out from the DNA. The sample table shows under 12,000 clones, and roughly 76% are seen once. In total, the top ten clones hold under 20% of the sample.

What the study reported, not specific to this receptor: Inferences about post-ART repertoire changes are limited because no data were available on ART adherence, viral resistance or therapy changes. Because PBMC availability was limited, only the TCR beta chain was sequenced, with no alpha chain pairing. The samples were dated from about 2003 to 2017, and the ART regimens that were used may be less effective than current ART regimens. The repertoire was dominated across all time points by expanded TRB clones identified before ART initiation, although this dominance was seen to fluctuate and to decrease in many PLHIV after ART. CDR3 length ranges in HIV repertoires were narrower than in controls, and network structure suggested an antigen-experienced repertoire with only a slight naive shift after ART. Because cell numbers in pre-ART samples were limited, unsorted PBMC were profiled instead of sorted CD4+ and CD8+ T cells. Starting ART was linked to a significant rise in TRB diversity, yet even with long-term ART the diversity remained significantly lower than in transplant donor controls.

The material was unsorted PBMCs, obtained at the start of antiretroviral therapy, before treatment. This sequence was found in a man younger than 45 with HIV.

The CDR3 here reads CASSLALTGSSYTF. In nucleotides, the sequence is TGTGCCAGCAGCTTAGCCCTGACAGGGAGCTCCTACACCTTC. Here the chain combines TRBV7-2 and TRBJ1-2, and TRBD1 aligns with 7 junction nucleotides. Including cysteine and phenylalanine, the CDR3 has 14 amino acids. Of the read, only the CDR3 DNA is kept; its 42 bases are in frame from base 1. V has 0 bases trimmed and J has 10 bases trimmed; junction bases matching no gene number 8. In the germline V gene, CDR1 corresponds to SGHTA and CDR2 to FQGNSA.